These T cell receptor beta chains were read from a single sample in a study of cytomegalovirus exposure and HLA in healthy donors. Assay used: immunoSEQ multiplex PCR; TCRdb lists only in-frame clones, some missing. Of 170,000 or so clones in the sample, over 65% are singletons; the top ten hold 2% to 2.5%. The sequencing sample was made of PBMCs. The receptor set was obtained from a man aged 60 to 75 in good health and CMV-seronegative. The CDR3 runs from the conserved cysteine through the conserved F or W. A D gene is named only where the DNA matches it firmly. Clone size is given for some rows only: seen once, a few or many times, or a class if the clone is expanded.

d_call	v_call	j_call	clone_size	cdr3_aa	cdr3_nt
TRBD2	TRBV7-2	TRBJ2-1	.	CASSLILAAPRNEQFF	TGTGCCAGCAGCTTGATTCTAGCGGCTCCCCGGAATGAGCAGTTCTTC
TRBD1	TRBV7-9	TRBJ2-6	.	CASSSRTGGAGGANVLTF	TGTGCCAGCAGCTCCCGGACAGGGGGCGCAGGTGGGGCCAACGTCCTGACTTTC
TRBD1	TRBV25-1	TRBJ2-1	.	CASSEPRQGYNEQFF	TGTGCCAGCAGTGAACCTCGACAGGGGTACAATGAGCAGTTCTTC
TRBD2	TRBV9	TRBJ2-1	.	CASSVEIGTSSYSYNEQFF	TGTGCCAGCAGCGTAGAGATTGGGACTAGCTCGTACTCCTACAATGAGCAGTTCTTC
TRBD1	TRBV4-2	TRBJ1-2	.	CASSQEQGNSFGYTF	TGTGCCAGCAGCCAAGAACAGGGGAATTCGTTTGGCTACACCTTC
.	TRBV6-5	TRBJ2-3	few	CASSYSIFQGSDTQYF	TGTGCCAGCAGTTACTCGATTTTCCAGGGCTCAGATACGCAGTATTTT
.	TRBV6-1	TRBJ1-1	.	CASSEVDSRSTEAFF	TGTGCCAGCAGTGAAGTGGACAGTCGGAGCACTGAAGCTTTCTTT
.	TRBV6-6	TRBJ2-5	.	CASRNGGAGGQETQYF	TGTGCCAGCAGGAATGGGGGGGCCGGGGGACAAGAGACCCAGTACTTC
TRBD1	TRBV6-5	TRBJ2-7	.	CASSYSIGTGYYEQYF	TGTGCCAGCAGTTACTCGATCGGGACAGGGTACTACGAGCAGTACTTC
.	TRBV14	TRBJ2-1	.	CASSRTKIAVVGNEQFF	TGTGCCAGCAGCCGCACGAAGATAGCGGTGGTGGGCAATGAGCAGTTCTTC
.	TRBV29-1	TRBJ2-7	once	CSVARSSESSYEQYF	TGCAGCGTTGCGCGATCTAGCGAGAGCTCCTACGAGCAGTACTTC
TRBD2	TRBV9	TRBJ2-1	.	CASSGTSGRSEQFF	TGTGCCAGCTCCGGGACTAGCGGGAGGAGTGAGCAGTTCTTC
TRBD1	TRBV19	TRBJ1-4	.	CASIGGQRSEKLFF	TGTGCCAGTATCGGGGGACAGCGATCTGAAAAACTGTTTTTT
TRBD2	TRBV5-1	TRBJ2-3	.	CASSFPGGSTDTQYF	TGCGCCAGCAGCTTCCCGGGGGGAAGCACAGATACGCAGTATTTT
TRBD1	TRBV11-2	TRBJ1-3	once	CASSPSGGTGNTIYF	TGTGCCAGCAGCCCATCAGGGGGCACTGGAAACACCATATATTTT
TRBD1	TRBV30	TRBJ1-1	.	CAWRDRGRTEAFF	TGTGCCTGGAGGGACAGGGGTCGGACTGAAGCTTTCTTT
TRBD1	TRBV6-1	TRBJ1-1	.	CASSAGLGTGVEAFF	TGTGCCAGCAGTGCCGGGTTGGGGACAGGGGTTGAAGCTTTCTTT
TRBD2	TRBV7-2	TRBJ2-1	few	CASSPRLAYEQFF	TGTGCCAGCAGCCCACGACTAGCCTATGAGCAGTTCTTC
.	TRBV7-2	TRBJ1-3	.	CASSLGQRGDSGNTIYF	TGTGCCAGCAGCTTAGGACAGCGCGGGGACTCTGGAAACACCATATATTTT
.	TRBV5-1	TRBJ2-7	few	CASRSSVRSYEQYF	TGCGCCAGCAGGAGTAGCGTGCGCTCCTACGAGCAGTACTTC
.	TRBV5-1	TRBJ1-3	few	CASSAGTSSGNTIYF	TGCGCCAGCAGCGCCGGGACTTCCTCTGGAAACACCATATATTTT
.	TRBV27	TRBJ1-4	once	CASSARQSTNEKLFF	TGTGCCAGCAGTGCCCGACAGTCGACTAATGAAAAACTGTTTTTT
TRBD1	TRBV7-6	TRBJ2-4	few	CASSARDRENIQYF	TGTGCCAGCAGCGCCCGGGACAGAGAAAACATTCAGTACTTC
.	TRBV6-1	TRBJ2-1	.	CASSDLGGSYNEQFF	TGTGCCAGCAGTGATTTGGGGGGATCCTACAATGAGCAGTTCTTC
.	TRBV5-4	TRBJ2-1	.	CASSLQGGNEQFF	TGTGCCAGCAGCTTGCAAGGGGGAAATGAGCAGTTCTTC
.	TRBV5-1	TRBJ1-1	.	CASSSSLGSFF	TGCGCCAGCAGTTCTAGCTTGGGTTCTTTCTTT
TRBD2	TRBV4-1	TRBJ2-7	.	CASSQGAGGYEQYF	TGCGCCAGCAGCCAAGGAGCGGGGGGGTACGAGCAGTACTTC
TRBD1	TRBV19	TRBJ1-5	.	CASSMTRGPGNQPQHF	TGTGCCAGTAGTATGACGAGGGGGCCGGGCAATCAGCCCCAGCATTTT
TRBD2	TRBV11-3	TRBJ2-5	.	CASSQREGQETQYF	TGTGCCAGCAGCCAGCGGGAGGGCCAGGAGACCCAGTACTTC
.	TRBV27	TRBJ2-3	.	CASKTGTDTQYF	TGTGCCAGCAAAACAGGCACAGATACGCAGTATTTT
TRBD1	TRBV29-1	TRBJ2-5	.	CSVRWTGLETQYF	TGCAGCGTTAGATGGACAGGGTTAGAGACCCAGTACTTC
TRBD2	TRBV10-1	TRBJ2-7	.	CASDFSGGLCYEQYF	TGCGCCAGCGACTTTAGCGGGGGACTTTGCTACGAGCAGTACTTC
.	TRBV29-1	TRBJ1-1	.	CSVVPGAGTEAFF	TGCAGCGTTGTTCCAGGAGCGGGAACTGAAGCTTTCTTT
TRBD1	TRBV25-1	TRBJ2-5	.	CASSNLRQGSKETQYF	TGTGCCAGCAGTAACTTACGACAGGGTTCTAAAGAGACCCAGTACTTC
TRBD2	TRBV6-5	TRBJ2-1	.	CASKPSGTSVNEQFF	TGTGCCAGCAAACCCTCCGGGACTAGCGTCAATGAGCAGTTCTTC
.	TRBV27	TRBJ1-6	.	CASSPTPYGTSPLNF	TGTGCCAGCAGTCCGACTCCATATGGGACTTCACCCCTCAACTTT
TRBD1	TRBV5-1	TRBJ1-2	few	CASSVTGRDGYTF	TGCGCCAGCAGCGTGACAGGGCGGGATGGCTACACCTTC
.	TRBV6-5	TRBJ2-7	.	CASSNQGSYEQYF	TGTGCCAGCAGTAACCAGGGTTCCTACGAGCAGTACTTC
TRBD1	TRBV6-5	TRBJ1-2	.	CASSRTGGEVYGYTF	TGTGCCAGCAGTCGGACAGGGGGCGAGGTCTATGGCTACACCTTC
TRBD1	TRBV7-2	TRBJ2-7	.	CASSLSGQGAYEQYF	TGTGCCAGCAGCTTATCGGGACAGGGGGCCTACGAGCAGTACTTC